The clone carrying this T cell receptor beta chain was detected only once. Trimming removed 5 bases at V and 2 bases at J, with 10 bases between. The CDR3 runs 13 residues. Germline values: CDR1 PRHDT, CDR2 FYEKMQ (reference sequence). The data were produced by immunoSEQ multiplex PCR, yet TCRdb's version contains in-frame clones alone and is incomplete. The sample has about 58,000 clones; 80% to 90% are singletons. This entry belongs to a study of OX40 agonist ivuxolimab in advanced cancers. The sample was CD4+ or CD8+ T cells sorted from blood, taken in a trial of the OX40 agonist ivuxolimab. The J gene is TRBJ2-7, the V gene TRBV13; D is possibly TRBD2 (5 bases). This clonotype was sampled from an adult with an advanced solid tumor such as melanoma, head and neck, liver or kidney cancer. This chain's CDR3 is CASSDGLPYEQYF. The CDR3 bases are TGTGCCAGCAGCGACGGACTCCCCTACGAGCAGTACTTC.